The present T cell receptor beta chain was sequenced within a study of identifying expanded T cells in peripheral blood. General study findings and limits: Approximately 1.1 clones differed between technical replicates, versus about 17 and 20 over time. Across healthy donors, higher total template counts meant significantly greater approximately 2-week count variance.

Measured with immunoSEQ multiplex PCR; TCRdb has only the in-frame clones, and not every one. The sample consists of 120,000 or so clones, around 84% of them appearing once. Collection occurred without any documented infections or immune events in donors. Germline V gives CDR1 ENHRY, CDR2 SYGVKD. V lost 8 bases to trimming and J lost 4 bases, with 18 bases between them. This CDR3 is 14 amino acids long. Turning to this clone: As yet, its antigen is unknown.

Sequenced sample: blood. This chain links TRBV10-3 with TRBJ2-7, with D maybe TRBD1 (6 bases). The source of this sequence is a person between 18 and 69 years old in good health. The CDR3 region is CAIQQGTRAYEQYF. CDR3 nucleotides: TGTGCCATCCAGCAGGGGACGCGTGCTTACGAGCAGTACTTC.